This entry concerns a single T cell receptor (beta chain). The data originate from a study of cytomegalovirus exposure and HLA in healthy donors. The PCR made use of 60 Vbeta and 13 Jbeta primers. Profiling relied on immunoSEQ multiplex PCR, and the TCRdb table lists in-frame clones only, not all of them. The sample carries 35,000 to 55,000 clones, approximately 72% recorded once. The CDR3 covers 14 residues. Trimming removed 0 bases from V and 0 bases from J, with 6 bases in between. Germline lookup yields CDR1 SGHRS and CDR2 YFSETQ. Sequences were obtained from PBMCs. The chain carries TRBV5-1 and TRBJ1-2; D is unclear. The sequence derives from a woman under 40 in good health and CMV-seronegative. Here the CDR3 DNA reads TGCGCCAGCAGCTTGGACGGGACTAACTATGGCTACACCTTC. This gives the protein CASSLDGTNYGYTF. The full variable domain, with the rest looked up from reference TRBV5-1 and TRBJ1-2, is KAGVTQTPRYLIKTRGQQVTLSCSPISGHRSVSWYQQTPGQGLQFLFEYFSETQRNKGNFPGRFSGRQFSNSRSEMNVSTLELGDSALYLCASSLDGTNYGYTFGSGTRLTVV.